Listed below are T cell receptor beta chains from one sample, sequenced in a study of T cell repertoires in cytomegalovirus infection. Antigens of these TCRs are unknown. Via MiXCR, TCRdb re-called the reads, giving one row per CDR3 protein. Here the sample spans 340,000 or so distinct CDR3 sequences, about 25% being singletons. The source was cultured PBMCs, collected from culture after CMV antigen stimulation. The source of these receptors is a human donor in good health (CMV status not recorded). Some clones in this sample may be carry-over from other donors' samples. The CDR3 runs from the conserved cysteine through the conserved F or W. The D gene is left open where the match is weak. The listing skips clone size in some rows; elsewhere it reads once, few, many or a size class.

abundance,j_gene,d_gene,v_gene,CDR3aa,CDR3nt
-,TRBJ1-5,-,TRBV20-1,CSATQGHSNQPQHF,TGCAGTGCTACACAGGGACATAGCAATCAGCCCCAGCATTTT
few,TRBJ1-2,TRBD1,TRBV20-1,CSARNYRETGGYGYTF,TGCAGTGCTAGAAATTATCGGGAAACAGGGGGCTATGGCTACACCTTC
few,TRBJ2-3,TRBD2,TRBV7-2,CASSALAGARGTQYF,TGTGCCAGCAGCGCACTAGCGGGAGCCCGGGGTACGCAGTATTTT
few,TRBJ1-1,-,TRBV15,CATSRDAGATEAFF,TGTGCCACCAGCAGAGACGCGGGGGCCACTGAAGCTTTCTTT
many,TRBJ2-7,-,TRBV29-1,CSAQGGPISYEQYF,TGCAGCGCCCAGGGAGGCCCTATCTCCTACGAGCAGTACTTC
once,TRBJ2-1,-,TRBV11-3,CASSRGISSYNEQFF,TGTGCCAGCAGCCGGGGAATAAGCTCCTACAATGAGCAGTTCTTC
-,TRBJ1-5,-,TRBV27,CASSSLVGFGNQPQHF,TGTGCCAGCAGTTCCCTGGTGGGGTTTGGGAATCAGCCCCAGCATTTT
-,TRBJ1-1,-,TRBV19,CASSISPPGREFTEAFF,TGTGCCAGTAGTATATCCCCCCCAGGGAGGGAGTTCACTGAAGCTTTCTTT
few,TRBJ2-7,-,TRBV2,CASSESSVGSYEQYF,TGTGCCAGCAGTGAATCCTCGGTTGGCTCCTACGAGCAGTACTTC
few,TRBJ2-2,TRBD2,TRBV28,CASSFPGLVAGELFF,TGTGCCAGCAGTTTCCCGGGACTAGTCGCCGGGGAGCTGTTTTTT
-,TRBJ2-2,-,TRBV24-1,CATSDYRDTGELFF,TGTGCCACCAGTGATTACAGGGACACCGGGGAGCTGTTTTTT
-,TRBJ2-5,-,TRBV20-1,CSASSREWRETQYF,TGCAGTGCTAGTTCACGGGAGTGGCGAGAGACCCAGTACTTC
-,TRBJ1-6,-,TRBV11-2,CASSSSGLGDSPLHF,TGTGCCAGCAGCTCCTCCGGACTGGGGGATTCACCCCTCCACTTT
-,TRBJ2-7,-,TRBV11-2,CASSQGLTYEQYF,TGTGCCAGCAGTCAGGGCCTCACCTACGAGCAGTACTTC
many,TRBJ2-1,TRBD2,TRBV7-9,CASSWWTSGNFEQFF,TGTGCCAGCAGCTGGTGGACTAGCGGGAATTTTGAGCAGTTCTTC
many,TRBJ1-1,TRBD1,TRBV10-2,CASRSSGQGFTEAFF,TGCGCCAGCAGGTCCTCCGGACAGGGGTTCACTGAAGCTTTCTTT
few,TRBJ2-1,-,TRBV12-3/TRBV12-4,CASGFTRWVGDNEQFF,TGTGCCAGCGGCTTCACCCGGTGGGTGGGCGACAATGAGCAGTTCTTC
-,TRBJ2-1,-,TRBV2,CASSGSGNEQFF,TGTGCCAGCAGTGGGTCGGGGAATGAGCAGTTCTTC
few,TRBJ2-2,TRBD1,TRBV7-8,CASTTGPNTGELFF,TGTGCCAGCACGACAGGGCCCAACACCGGGGAGCTGTTTTTT
-,TRBJ2-1,TRBD2,TRBV6-2/TRBV6-3,CASSLIAGGRHEQFF,TGTGCCAGCAGCTTAATAGCGGGAGGTCGCCATGAGCAGTTCTTC
many,TRBJ1-1,-,TRBV7-2,CASSLVELGSDTEAFF,TGTGCCAGCAGCTTAGTGGAACTGGGATCGGACACTGAAGCTTTCTTT
few,TRBJ1-1,-,TRBV6-2/TRBV6-3,CASSSLRRAGTEAFF,TGTGCCAGCAGTTCCCTCAGAAGGGCGGGCACTGAAGCTTTCTTT
few,TRBJ2-2,-,TRBV7-2,CASSPVAGQVGELFF,TGTGCCAGCAGCCCTGTAGCGGGACAGGTCGGGGAGCTGTTTTTT
many,TRBJ1-5,-,TRBV28,CASSLSGGLSNQPQHF,TGTGCCAGCAGTTTATCGGGGGGCCTTAGCAATCAGCCCCAGCATTTT
-,TRBJ2-7,-,TRBV25-1,CASSEYFEQYF,TGTGCCAGCAGTGAATATTTCGAGCAGTACTTC
-,TRBJ1-5,-,TRBV6-5,CASSARAGRAQHF,TGTGCCAGCAGTGCCCGGGCCGGGAGGGCCCAGCATTTT
-,TRBJ2-7,TRBD2,TRBV4-3,CASSRELAGEVYEQYF,TGCGCCAGCAGCCGGGAACTAGCGGGAGAGGTCTACGAGCAGTACTTC
few,TRBJ1-2,-,TRBV15,CATSREMGHYGYTF,TGTGCCACCAGCAGAGAGATGGGGCATTATGGCTACACCTTC
many,TRBJ1-1,-,TRBV7-2,CASSLEGGTSTEAFF,TGTGCCAGCAGCTTAGAGGGAGGAACTTCCACTGAAGCTTTCTTT
few,TRBJ2-5,TRBD1,TRBV14,CASSHKRTGPRETQYF,TGTGCCAGCAGCCACAAAAGGACAGGGCCTCGGGAGACCCAGTACTTC
-,TRBJ2-1,TRBD2,TRBV11-2,CASSLGVLGGDNEQFF,TGTGCCAGCAGCTTGGGGGTGTTGGGAGGGGACAATGAGCAGTTCTTC
-,TRBJ2-5,-,TRBV24-1,CATSTEYQETQYF,TGTGCCACCAGTACAGAGTACCAAGAGACCCAGTACTTC
few,TRBJ2-1,TRBD2,TRBV12-3/TRBV12-4,CASRPTSSSYSYNEQFF,TGTGCCAGCAGACCGACTAGCTCCTCGTACTCCTACAATGAGCAGTTCTTC
few,TRBJ2-2,TRBD2,TRBV7-3,CASSLSRLAGVNTGELFF,TGTGCCAGCAGCTTAAGTAGACTAGCGGGAGTTAACACCGGGGAGCTGTTTTTT
few,TRBJ2-2,-,TRBV7-8,CASSLAILADTGELFF,TGTGCCAGCAGCTTAGCGATACTAGCAGACACCGGGGAGCTGTTTTTT
-,TRBJ2-1,-,TRBV14,CASSQVKGSLVDEQFF,TGTGCCAGCAGCCAAGTAAAAGGCTCATTAGTTGATGAGCAGTTCTTC
-,TRBJ2-7,TRBD2,TRBV7-6,CASSRTSAGVSEQYF,TGTGCCAGCAGCCGTACCTCAGCGGGAGTGAGCGAGCAGTACTTC
few,TRBJ2-7,-,TRBV15,CATSSIYEQYF,TGTGCCACCAGCTCAATCTACGAGCAGTACTTC
few,TRBJ2-2,-,TRBV5-1,CASSWGSGNTGELFF,TGCGCCAGCAGCTGGGGGAGCGGGAACACCGGGGAGCTGTTTTTT
-,TRBJ2-5,-,TRBV7-9,CASSPRVPYQETQYF,TGTGCCAGCAGCCCCCGGGTCCCGTACCAAGAGACCCAGTACTTC
-,TRBJ1-5,-,TRBV19,CASSIGESNQPQHF,TGTGCCAGTAGTATAGGGGAAAGCAATCAGCCCCAGCATTTT
-,TRBJ2-5,TRBD1,TRBV27,CASSERGRETQYF,TGTGCCAGCAGTGAGAGGGGGCGGGAGACCCAGTACTTC
-,TRBJ2-1,TRBD2,TRBV4-3,CASSQVGPAGGWNEQFF,TGCGCCAGCAGCCAAGTCGGGCCAGCGGGAGGATGGAATGAGCAGTTCTTC
-,TRBJ2-1,-,TRBV29-1,CSVPDWRGGQFF,TGCAGCGTTCCGGACTGGCGAGGTGGGCAGTTCTTC
few,TRBJ1-1,TRBD1,TRBV12-3/TRBV12-4,CASRNRGVGEAFF,TGTGCCAGCAGGAACAGGGGAGTGGGTGAAGCTTTCTTT
-,TRBJ2-3,TRBD2,TRBV5-4,CASSLRAGGLYTDTQYF,TGTGCCAGCAGCTTGAGAGCGGGAGGATTATACACAGATACGCAGTATTTT
-,TRBJ2-2,TRBD2,TRBV2,CASSDLAGRVTGELFF,TGTGCCAGCAGTGATCTAGCGGGAAGGGTCACCGGGGAGCTGTTTTTT
few,TRBJ1-1,TRBD1,TRBV4-2,CASSKGQGWDTEAFF,TGTGCCAGCAGCAAAGGACAGGGATGGGACACTGAAGCTTTCTTT
-,TRBJ2-2,-,TRBV2,CASSTGHTGELFF,TGTGCCAGCAGCACAGGCCACACCGGGGAGCTGTTTTTT
-,TRBJ1-2,TRBD1,TRBV28,CASSLRAGGLNYGYTF,TGTGCCAGCAGTCTCAGAGCAGGGGGCCTCAACTATGGCTACACCTTC
-,TRBJ1-2,-,TRBV4-2,CASSQDRLDYGYTF,TGTGCCAGCAGCCAAGATAGACTTGACTATGGCTACACCTTC
-,TRBJ2-5,-,TRBV12-3/TRBV12-4,CASSLTEETQYF,TGTGCCAGCAGTTTGACGGAAGAGACCCAGTACTTC
many,TRBJ2-3,TRBD2,TRBV7-3,CASSSRLAGDRTDTQYF,TGTGCCAGCAGCTCCCGACTAGCGGGAGACCGCACAGATACGCAGTATTTT